The 23 T cell receptor beta chains below all came from one sample that was sequenced in a study of T-cell reconstitution after alpha-beta-depleted transplantation in children. Construction of the TCRbeta library involved unique molecular identifiers. TCRdb fed the PCR reads into MiXCR, producing one record per CDR3 protein. The sample yields about 640,000 distinct CDR3 sequences, 10% to 15% seen once. Sample: PBMCs, mostly from graft donor cells, taken 360 days after TCRalphabeta/CD19-depleted stem cell transplant. These receptors all stem from a male patient younger than 18 who had a stem cell transplant for acute myeloid leukemia, so the T cells may come from the graft donor.

The chain joins TRBV20-1 to TRBJ2-7; D is uncertain. The V gene's germline CDR1 is DFQATT and CDR2 SNEGSKA (reference sequence). The CDR3 sequence is 12 residues long. Trimming took 3 bases from V and 0 from J, leaving 6 bases between them. For the CDR3, the DNA is TGCAGTGCTAGCGGAGCCTCCTACGAGCAGTACTTC. This codes for CSASGASYEQYF.

The chain employs TRBV5-4 and TRBJ2-1; 7 nucleotides agree with TRBD2. The CDR3 has 13 residues. Germline V lookup: CDR1 SGHNT, CDR2 YYREEE (reference sequence). Germline trimming cut 4 bases from V and 6 bases from J; bases unmatched to any gene: 4. Here the CDR3 reads CASSATSRNEQFF. DNA for the CDR3: TGTGCCAGCAGCGCGACTAGCCGCAATGAGCAGTTCTTC.

The V gene is TRBV27, the J gene TRBJ2-7; TRBD1 is a possible D gene (6 bases). This CDR3 spans 14 amino acids. Between the trimmed V and J ends, which lost 5 bases and 2 bases, there was a span of 13 bases. CDR1 and CDR2 from the germline V gene are MNHEY and SMNVEV (reference sequence). The CDR3 DNA reads as TGTGCCAGCAGTAGCGGACAGTCCACCTACGAGCAGTACTTC. Protein product: CASSSGQSTYEQYF.

The J gene is TRBJ2-5, the V gene TRBV12-3 or TRBV12-4; D is perhaps TRBD2 (5 bases). V lost 2 bases and J lost 5, with 12 bases in between. The CDR3 length is 14 residues. CDR3 sequence: CASSLLYGVETQYF. DNA of the CDR3: TGTGCCAGCAGTTTATTGTACGGGGTTGAGACCCAGTACTTC.

V usage is TRBV14 and J usage is TRBJ2-2, with 12 bases aligning to TRBD2. The CDR3 sequence is 18 residues long. Germline V lookup: CDR1 SGHDN, CDR2 FVKESK. V gave up 1 base and J gave up 6 bases; unmatched junction bases: 9. This chain's CDR3 is CASSQVAPLAGGPGELFF. In DNA, the CDR3 is TGTGCCAGCAGCCAAGTCGCCCCTCTAGCGGGAGGGCCCGGGGAGCTGTTTTTT.

The chain combines TRBV4-3 with TRBJ2-7; a weak D match, TRBD2 (6 bases). The germline V and J ends were trimmed by 5 bases and 3 bases, with 11 bases remaining between them. The CDR3 consists of 13 residues. Germline values: CDR1 LGHNA, CDR2 YSLEER. The CDR3, as DNA: TGCGCCAGCAGCACGGGACTTTACTACGAGCAGTACTTC. As protein: CASSTGLYYEQYF.

The rearrangement links TRBV7-2 to TRBJ2-5; TRBD1 aligns across 8 bases. The germline V gene encodes CDR1 SGHTA and CDR2 FQGNSA. The CDR3 totals 16 residues. The trim removed 10 bases at V and 1 base at J, leaving 14 bases unmatched. The DNA of the CDR3 is TGTGCCATCGCAGGGGGCCCGGGACTTTCCCAAGAGACCCAGTACTTC. The encoded protein is CAIAGGPGLSQETQYF.

The chain joins TRBV5-1 to TRBJ2-3; no reliable D call. The CDR3 runs to 14 residues. The germline V and J ends were trimmed by 1 base and 1 base, with 7 bases remaining between them. CDR1 and CDR2 (germline): SGHRS, YFSETQ. The CDR3 here is CASSLTRGTDTQYF. Written as DNA, the CDR3 is TGCGCCAGCAGCTTGACCCGGGGCACAGATACGCAGTATTTT.

In this sample, this clonotype turned up once. The J gene is TRBJ1-1, the V gene TRBV19; tentative D call: TRBD1 (5 bases). CDR1 and CDR2 from the germline V gene are LNHDA and SQIVND (reference sequence). Deletions cut 4 bases from V and 3 bases from J, with 15 bases between. The CDR3 is 15 residues long. The CDR3 sequence is CASSTATDLYTEAFF. The CDR3 bases are TGTGCCAGTAGTACGGCGACAGATTTGTACACTGAAGCTTTCTTT.

This chain links TRBV11-1 with TRBJ2-2, with 9 bases that match TRBD2. Germline V gene sequence: CDR1 SGHAT, CDR2 FQDESV (reference sequence). The junction had 3 bases not matched to a gene; V was cut back by 3 bases and J by 4 bases. The CDR3 has 15 amino acids. The CDR3 sequence is CASSFPAGGTGELFF. The CDR3 DNA is TGTGCCAGCAGCTTCCCAGCGGGAGGCACCGGGGAGCTGTTTTTT.

This chain joins TRBV19 and TRBJ2-1, with TRBD2 matching over 8 bases. The CDR3 extends over 14 amino acids. Germline CDR1 reads LNHDA; CDR2 reads SQIVND (reference sequence). Unmatched junction bases numbered 4, after V lost 4 bases and J lost 5 bases. This chain's CDR3 is CASSNREGDNEQFF. The CDR3, as DNA: TGTGCCAGTAGTAATCGGGAGGGAGACAATGAGCAGTTCTTC.

This clonotype showed up many times. This rearrangement joins TRBV4-3 to TRBJ2-7; TRBD2 matches 13 bases. This CDR3 has 19 residues. V shed 3 bases and J 3 bases; nucleotides not matched to a gene: 14. The V gene's germline CDR1 is LGHNA and CDR2 YSLEER. In nucleotides, the CDR3 is TGCGCCAGCAGCCATCTCGCTTTTGGACTAGCGGGAGAGTTCTACGAGCAGTACTTC. Translating gives CASSHLAFGLAGEFYEQYF.

The chain couples TRBV12-3 or TRBV12-4 to TRBJ2-7; TRBD2 is a possible D gene (7 bases). This CDR3 comprises 15 residues. Trimming left V 3 bases short and J 2 bases short, with 14 bases between. This chain's CDR3 is CASSLGGAAPYEQYF. The CDR3 region has the DNA TGTGCCAGCAGTTTGGGGGGGGCGGCCCCCTACGAGCAGTACTTC.

This clonotype has a handful of counts. The chain carries TRBV28 and TRBJ1-1; a weak D match, TRBD1 (6 bases). The CDR3 covers 16 residues. Germline CDR1 is MDHEN and CDR2 is SYDVKM. V lost 7 bases, J lost 1 base, and 19 bases lay in between. CDR3 amino acids: CASTRAGAPENTEAFF. The CDR3 coding sequence is TGTGCCAGCACCCGCGCAGGGGCCCCAGAGAACACTGAAGCTTTCTTT.

This clonotype was seen a few times. The CDR3 nucleotides read TGTGCCAGCAGCTTGGTTTCCGGCGCTAACTATGGCTACACCTTC. Protein product: CASSLVSGANYGYTF. The chain joins TRBV5-5 to TRBJ1-2; no firm D call. Per the germline V gene, CDR1 is SGHKS and CDR2 is YYEKEE (reference sequence). The CDR3 loop spans 15 amino acids. V was clipped by 0 bases and J by 0 bases, with 9 bases between them.

The rearrangement joins TRBV20-1 to TRBJ2-5; 7 bases agree with TRBD2. The V segment lost 3 bases and the J segment 5 bases; nucleotides outside the gene matches: 18. This CDR3 spans 17 amino acids. The germline CDR1 and CDR2 sequences are DFQATT and SNEGSKA (reference sequence). The CDR3 bases are TGCAGTGCTAGTGACGGGAGTGGGGGGGTGTTTTGGGAGACCCAGTACTTC. Translation gives CSASDGSGGVFWETQYF.

The CDR3 reads CASRARALSYNEQFF. In DNA form, the CDR3 reads TGTGCCAGCAGGGCCAGGGCCCTCTCCTACAATGAGCAGTTCTTC. The J gene is TRBJ2-1, the V gene TRBV28; TRBD1 is a possible D gene (5 bases). V lost 6 bases and J lost 0, with 12 bases in between. CDR1 is MDHEN, CDR2 SYDVKM, per germline. CDR3 size: 15 residues.

This CDR3 is CASRGGGRASSGELFF. The CDR3 nucleotides are TGTGCCAGCAGAGGCGGCGGGAGGGCCTCCAGCGGGGAGCTGTTTTTT. The chain is built from TRBV7-8 and TRBJ2-2; 9 positions match TRBD2. Unmatched junction bases numbered 12, after V lost 6 bases and J lost 7 bases. The CDR3 has 16 amino acids. Germline V lookup: CDR1 SGHVS, CDR2 FQNEAQ. Supplemented by reference TRBV7-8 and TRBJ2-2, the full variable domain reads GAGVSQSPRYKVAKRGQDVALRCDPISGHVSLFWYQQALGQGPEFLTYFQNEAQLDKSGLPSDRFFAERPEGSVSTLKIQRTQQEDSAVYLCASRGGGRASSGELFFGEGSRLTVL.

This clonotype was picked up many times. The chain has TRBV29-1 and TRBJ2-1; 7 bases map to TRBD2. CDR3 length equals 14 residues. CDR1 and CDR2 from the germline V gene are SQVTM and ANQGSEA. V was pared by 4 bases and J by 3 bases, with 6 bases of the junction left unmatched. The CDR3 nucleotides are TGCAGCGTTGGGCGCGGGAGTATCTACAATGAGCAGTTCTTC. Its protein is CSVGRGSIYNEQFF.

V and J are TRBV29-1 and TRBJ1-2; D is undetermined. Germline V gives CDR1 SQVTM, CDR2 ANQGSEA. With 3 bases removed from V and 0 bases from J, the gap between germline ends came to 5 bases. There are 12 residues in the CDR3. The CDR3 reads CSVDVSNYGYTF. CDR3 DNA: TGCAGCGTTGACGTGTCTAACTATGGCTACACCTTC. The full variable domain, rest sourced from reference TRBV29-1 and TRBJ1-2, is SAVISQKPSRDICQRGTSLTIQCQVDSQVTMMFWYRQQPGQSLTLIATANQGSEATYESGFVIDKFPISRPNLTFSTLTVSNMSPEDSSIYLCSVDVSNYGYTFGSGTRLTVV.

This clonotype was found a few times. The chain employs TRBV12-3 or TRBV12-4 and TRBJ2-1; D perhaps matches TRBD2 (6 bases). The CDR3 loop spans 17 amino acids. Trimming cost V 3 bases and J 7 bases, with 22 bases left between them. The CDR3 loop reads CASSFESGVEGRNEQFF. The CDR3 DNA follows: TGTGCCAGCAGTTTCGAATCGGGGGTAGAGGGCCGGAATGAGCAGTTCTTC.

This clonotype was observed at least ten times. V is TRBV4-1 and J is TRBJ2-3; 9 nucleotides line up with TRBD1. The germline V gene encodes CDR1 MGHRA and CDR2 YSYEKL. The trim removed 0 bases at V and 3 bases at J, leaving 4 bases unmatched. CDR3 length: 16 amino acids. The CDR3 coding sequence is TGCGCCAGCAGCCAAGACGGGACAGGGAATACAGATACGCAGTATTTT. Its translation is CASSQDGTGNTDTQYF.

The chain joins TRBV4-3 to TRBJ1-1; no clear D. The germline V gene has CDR1 LGHNA and CDR2 YSLEER. This CDR3 is 16 amino acids long. Between the trimmed V and J ends, which lost 0 bases and 1 base, there was a span of 12 bases. The CDR3 nucleotides are TGCGCCAGCAGCCAAGAGAAGACATGGGAGAACACTGAAGCTTTCTTT. This codes for CASSQEKTWENTEAFF.